This is a list of T cell receptor beta chains from one sample in a study of early T cells in non-severe SARS-CoV-2 infection. TCRdb reprocessed the 5' RACE reads with MiXCR, giving one entry per CDR3 protein. The sample has some 38,000 distinct CDR3 sequences, under 5% seen once. The sample taken for sequencing was whole blood. The receptors stem from an adult who was a healthcare worker with PCR-confirmed SARS-CoV-2 infection or an uninfected control (not recorded which). Each CDR3 is given with its conserved first and last residue. A D gene is named only where the DNA matches it firmly. Rows may omit the clone size; those that give it use once, few, many or a size class.

v_call	clone_size	j_call	d_call	cdr3_aa	cdr3_nt
TRBV20-1	many	TRBJ2-2	TRBD2	CSAERGADTGELFF	TGCAGTGCTGAGCGGGGGGCGGACACCGGGGAGCTGTTTTTT
TRBV24-1	many	TRBJ2-3	.	CATSDEKMTDTQYF	TGTGCCACCAGTGATGAGAAAATGACAGATACGCAGTATTTT
TRBV12-3/TRBV12-4	.	TRBJ2-3	.	CASRERATDTQYF	TGTGCCAGCCGGGAGCGGGCCACAGATACGCAGTATTTT
TRBV20-1	many	TRBJ1-4	.	CSARDLGSGGEKLFF	TGCAGTGCTAGAGACCTGGGATCCGGGGGTGAAAAACTGTTTTTT
TRBV14	many	TRBJ2-7	.	CASSQGAGHEQYF	TGTGCCAGCAGCCAGGGCGCAGGCCACGAGCAGTACTTC
TRBV7-9	.	TRBJ2-1	.	CASTPTEGEQFF	TGTGCCAGCACCCCCACTGAGGGTGAGCAGTTCTTC
TRBV3-1	.	TRBJ1-4	TRBD1	CASSQAGGGEKLFF	TGTGCCAGCAGCCAAGCAGGGGGCGGTGAAAAACTGTTTTTT
TRBV19	many	TRBJ1-5	.	CASSFQGRNQPQHF	TGTGCCAGTAGTTTTCAGGGTCGCAATCAGCCCCAGCATTTT
TRBV2	many	TRBJ1-5	TRBD1	CASRLQGANQPQHF	TGTGCCAGCAGACTACAGGGGGCAAATCAGCCCCAGCATTTT
TRBV12-3/TRBV12-4	many	TRBJ2-7	.	CASIPRRYYEQYF	TGTGCCAGCATACCCAGAAGGTACTACGAGCAGTACTTC
TRBV12-5	few	TRBJ2-1	.	CASGLGPNEQFF	TGTGCTAGTGGTTTGGGGCCTAATGAGCAGTTCTTC
TRBV20-1	many	TRBJ1-6	.	CSAREHALFGDSPLHF	TGCAGTGCTAGGGAACACGCGCTTTTCGGGGATTCACCCCTCCACTTT